The rows below give T cell receptor beta chains drawn from one sample of a study of cytomegalovirus exposure and HLA in healthy donors. Assay used: immunoSEQ multiplex PCR; TCRdb lists only in-frame clones, some missing. The sample has approximately 270,000 clones, about 86% seen once. What was sequenced was PBMCs. The receptors come from a woman under 30 in good health and CMV-seronegative. Each CDR3 is given with its conserved first and last residue. D genes are given only for firm matches. Size values are once, few and many counts, or a class for expanded clones, and some rows have none.

CDR3: CASSLSSYNEQFF
DNA: TGTGCCAGTAGTTTGAGCTCCTACAATGAGCAGTTCTTC
V: TRBV19
J: TRBJ2-1
size: NA
D: NA

CDR3: CASSIPSGERQVTQYF
DNA: TGTGCCAGCAGCATCCCCTCGGGGGAGCGCCAAGTAACCCAGTACTTC
V: TRBV4-2
J: TRBJ2-5
size: NA
D: NA

CDR3: CASSYVGTGEKLFF
DNA: TGTGCCAGCAGCTACGTCGGGACAGGAGAAAAACTGTTTTTT
V: TRBV6-6
J: TRBJ1-4
size: NA
D: TRBD1

CDR3: CASSLWLAGDEQYF
DNA: TGTGCCAGCAGCTTGTGGCTAGCGGGAGACGAGCAGTACTTC
V: TRBV7-9
J: TRBJ2-7
size: few
D: TRBD2

CDR3: CASSQGVGENEKLFF
DNA: TGCGCCAGCAGCCAAGGGGTTGGGGAGAATGAAAAACTGTTTTTT
V: TRBV4-3
J: TRBJ1-4
size: NA
D: NA

CDR3: CASSLGVQETQYF
DNA: TGCGCCAGCAGCTTGGGCGTTCAAGAGACCCAGTACTTC
V: TRBV5-1
J: TRBJ2-5
size: NA
D: NA

CDR3: CASSSNRGRTDTQYF
DNA: TGTGCCAGCAGCTCAAACAGGGGGCGGACAGATACGCAGTATTTT
V: TRBV7-6
J: TRBJ2-3
size: once
D: TRBD1

CDR3: CASILFTGQGARGYGYTF
DNA: TGTGCCAGCATTCTCTTTACTGGACAGGGGGCTAGAGGCTATGGCTACACCTTC
V: TRBV2
J: TRBJ1-2
size: NA
D: TRBD1

CDR3: CSVEGTGDQPQHF
DNA: TGCAGCGTTGAAGGGACAGGGGATCAGCCCCAGCATTTT
V: TRBV29-1
J: TRBJ1-5
size: NA
D: TRBD1

CDR3: CASSSGQALNTEAFF
DNA: TGTGCCAGCAGCTCCGGACAGGCCCTGAACACTGAAGCTTTCTTT
V: TRBV6-1
J: TRBJ1-1
size: few
D: TRBD1